These T cell receptor beta chains were read from a single sample in a study of T cells after posttransplantation cyclophosphamide. Sequenced by immunoSEQ multiplex PCR; TCRdb stores in-frame clones only, minus some. The data show roughly 3,400 clones, with none appearing a single time. This sample comprised PBMCs, obtained after allogeneic stem cell transplant with posttransplant cyclophosphamide. The receptor set was obtained from a male patient aged 25-45 years who received an allogeneic stem cell transplant from a related donor, was CMV-positive, and had acute GVHD only. Certain T cells may be donor cells from the graft. Both conserved end residues are part of each CDR3. A D gene is named only where the DNA matches it firmly. Clone size reads once, few, many, or a class if the clone is expanded.

medium-sized	NA	TRBJ2-7	TRBV2	CASSRDFASYEQYF	TGTGCCAGCAGTCGGGACTTCGCCTCCTACGAGCAGTACTTC
many	NA	TRBJ1-2	TRBV5-1	CASSLVASNYGYTF	TGCGCCAGCAGCTTGGTCGCGTCCAACTATGGCTACACCTTC
many	TRBD1	TRBJ2-7	TRBV7-2	CASSLGQGVVYEQYF	TGTGCCAGCAGCTTAGGACAGGGAGTAGTCTACGAGCAGTACTTC
many	NA	TRBJ2-7	TRBV7-9	CASSSSGLSSYEQYF	TGTGCCAGCAGCTCGAGCGGGTTGAGCTCCTACGAGCAGTACTTC
many	TRBD1	TRBJ1-5	TRBV5-1	CASSLGTGEQPQHF	TGCGCCAGCAGCCTCGGGACAGGCGAACAGCCCCAGCATTTT
many	NA	TRBJ1-2	TRBV25-1	CASSVGGGYGYTF	TGTGCCAGCAGTGTAGGAGGGGGCTATGGCTACACCTTC
many	NA	TRBJ1-1	TRBV15	CATSRGTAYTEAFF	TGTGCCACCAGCAGAGGGACAGCGTACACTGAAGCTTTCTTT
many	TRBD1	TRBJ2-5	TRBV30	CAWEPGGAKTQYF	TGTGCCTGGGAACCAGGGGGCGCGAAGACCCAGTACTTC
medium-sized	NA	TRBJ1-1	TRBV5-1	CASSGGQMNTEAFF	TGCGCCAGCAGCGGAGGACAGATGAACACTGAAGCTTTCTTT
medium-sized	TRBD1	TRBJ1-6	TRBV28	CASREDRGSSPLHF	TGTGCCAGCAGGGAAGACAGGGGCAGTTCACCCCTCCACTTT
many	NA	TRBJ2-3	TRBV18	CASSPPQAGTQYF	TGTGCCAGCTCACCACCCCAGGCCGGTACGCAGTATTTT
many	TRBD1	TRBJ1-2	TRBV7-9	CASSSRRGQGSGTYGYTF	TGTGCCAGCAGCTCTCGTAGGGGACAGGGATCGGGGACCTATGGCTACACCTTC
many	NA	TRBJ2-5	TRBV6-1	CASRQGPRETQYF	TGTGCCAGCAGACAGGGCCCTAGGGAGACCCAGTACTTC
many	TRBD2	TRBJ2-3	TRBV6-6	CASNPSGLRRTDTQYF	TGTGCCAGCAATCCGTCGGGACTACGTCGCACAGATACGCAGTATTTT
medium-sized	TRBD1	TRBJ2-7	TRBV27	CASSLRAGGTEQYF	TGTGCCAGCAGTTTACGGGCAGGGGGCACCGAGCAGTACTTC
many	NA	TRBJ2-3	TRBV12-3/TRBV12-4	CASSFIGAGDTQYF	TGTGCCAGCAGTTTCATAGGGGCCGGGGATACGCAGTATTTT
many	NA	TRBJ2-4	TRBV5-8	CASRGPDIRQALAKNIQYF	TGTGCCAGCCGGGGTCCTGATATTAGACAGGCCCTAGCCAAAAACATTCAGTACTTC